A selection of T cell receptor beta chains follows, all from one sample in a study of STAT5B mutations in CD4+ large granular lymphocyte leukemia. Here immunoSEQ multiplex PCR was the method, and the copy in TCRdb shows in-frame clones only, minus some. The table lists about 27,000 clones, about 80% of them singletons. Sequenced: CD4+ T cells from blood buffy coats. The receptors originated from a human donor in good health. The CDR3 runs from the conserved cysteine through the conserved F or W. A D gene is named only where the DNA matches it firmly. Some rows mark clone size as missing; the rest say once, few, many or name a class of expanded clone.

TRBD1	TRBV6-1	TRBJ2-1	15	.	TGTGCCACCACCTCCGGGACAGGGTACTACAATGAGCAGTTCTTC	CATTSGTGYYNEQFF
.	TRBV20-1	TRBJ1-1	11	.	TGCAGTGCTAGTCTGAACACTGAAGCTTTCTTT	CSASLNTEAFF
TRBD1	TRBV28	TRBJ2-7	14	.	TGTGCCAGCAGGTCCAACAGGGGGATTGGCGAGCAGTACTTC	CASRSNRGIGEQYF
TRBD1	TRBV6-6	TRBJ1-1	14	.	TGTGCCAGCAGGGGACAGGGGGCGGGCACTGAAGCTTTCTTT	CASRGQGAGTEAFF
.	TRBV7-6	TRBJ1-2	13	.	TGTGCCAGCAGCCCGACGGGGGTGTGGGGCTACACCTTC	CASSPTGVWGYTF
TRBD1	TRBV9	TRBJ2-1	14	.	TGTGCCAGCAGCCCACAGGGGACCTACAATGAGCAGTTCTTC	CASSPQGTYNEQFF
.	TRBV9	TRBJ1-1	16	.	TGTGCCAGCAGCGTTCACCCCGGGACCGAAGGGGGAGAAGCTTTCTTT	CASSVHPGTEGGEAFF
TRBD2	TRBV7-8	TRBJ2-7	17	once	TGTGCCAGCAGCTTAGCGGGACTAGTCCTATCAACCTACGAGCAGTACTTC	CASSLAGLVLSTYEQYF
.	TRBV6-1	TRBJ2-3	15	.	TGTGCCAGCAGCTACCAGGGCTACGTCCAGGATACGCAGTATTTT	CASSYQGYVQDTQYF
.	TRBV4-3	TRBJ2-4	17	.	TGCGCCAGCAGCCAAGACCGCGGACAGTGGACCAAAAACATTCAGTACTTC	CASSQDRGQWTKNIQYF
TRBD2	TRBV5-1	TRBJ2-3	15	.	TGCGCCAGCCCCGTAGGACTAGCGGGGAGAGATACGCAGTATTTT	CASPVGLAGRDTQYF
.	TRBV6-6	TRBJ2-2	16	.	TGTGCCAGCATCGGTTCCATACGGGAGAACACCGGGGAGCTGTTTTTT	CASIGSIRENTGELFF
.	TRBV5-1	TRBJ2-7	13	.	TGCGCCAGCAGTCTAGATTTGGCCCTCGAGCAGTACTTC	CASSLDLALEQYF
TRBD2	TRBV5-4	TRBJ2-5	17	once	TGTGCCAGCAGCATCCTCGGGCTAGCGGGAGAAGAAGAGACCCAGTACTTC	CASSILGLAGEEETQYF
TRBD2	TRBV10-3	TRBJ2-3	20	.	TGTGCCATCAGTGAGCCGAGACTAGCGGGGGGGCCGGTTGCCACAGATACGCAGTATTTT	CAISEPRLAGGPVATDTQYF
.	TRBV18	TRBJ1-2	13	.	TGTGCCAGCTCGCAGGGTAACGACTATGGCTACACCTTC	CASSQGNDYGYTF
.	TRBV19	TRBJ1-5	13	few	TGTGCCAGTAGCTCATCGGCCAATCAGCCCCAGCATTTT	CASSSSANQPQHF
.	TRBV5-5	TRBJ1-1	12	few	TGTGCCAGCAGCTACCGGGACACTGAAGCTTTCTTT	CASSYRDTEAFF